Below, one T cell receptor beta chain is given with its context. The antigen is not known. These data come from a study of T cell responses to AZD1222 COVID-19 vaccine. Whole-study findings and limits: Repertoires were collected only later (after the peak T cell response had occurred). A mostly white British donor set with more females was recruited, and clonal diversity was possibly underestimated.

Second doses at about 4 or about 12 weeks were pooled. TCRdb's table, derived via immunoSEQ multiplex PCR, lists solely in-frame clones and lacks some. This sample has around 15,000 clones, with around 80% found just once. The V end lost 6 bases, the J end lost 5 bases, and 13 bases lay between the germline ends. CDR3 size: 13 residues. Germline-derived CDR1 and CDR2 are LNHDA and SQIVND (reference sequence). The TCR originated in an adult who received the AZD1222 COVID-19 vaccine. The sequenced sample was peripheral blood, obtained 28 days after the second AZD1222 dose. The rearrangement uses TRBV19 and TRBJ1-1; possibly TRBD1 for D (5 bases). The CDR3 nucleotides read TGTGCCAGTAGCATGGGTGAGGGGACTGAAGCTTTCTTT. Its translation: CASSMGEGTEAFF.